The 25 T cell receptor beta chains below all came from one sample that was sequenced in a study of T-cell memory formation after mild COVID-19. A single record per CDR3 protein comes from TCRdb applying MiXCR to the 5' RACE reads. There are roughly 170,000 distinct CDR3 sequences in the sample; about 22% occur only once, and around 23% lies in the top ten. Sequenced material: PBMCs or a T cell subset sorted from them (not recorded which). These receptors all stem from an adult woman who had mild COVID-19 (a few samples of this study predate the infection). Cell type and time point are not known.

The chain uses TRBV18 and TRBJ2-3; a weak D match, TRBD2 (6 bases). Germline-derived CDR1 and CDR2 are KGHSH and LQKENI. This CDR3 has 16 amino acids. V was trimmed by 3 bases and J by 4 bases, leaving 17 bases between them. DNA of the CDR3: TGTGCCAGCTCACCCTATGGGGGGAGGAAGGCAGATACGCAGTATTTT. Residues: CASSPYGGRKADTQYF.

This clonotype has a handful of counts. CDR3 sequence: CASSLSWETQYF. For the CDR3, the DNA is TGTGCCAGCAGCTTAAGCTGGGAGACCCAGTACTTC. The chain joins TRBV7-9 to TRBJ2-5; the D is unclear. CDR1 and CDR2 from the germline V gene are SEHNR and FQNEAQ (reference sequence). The CDR3 is made up of 12 amino acids. V was shortened by 2 bases and J by 5 bases, with 6 bases between the two germline ends.

The chain links TRBV9 to TRBJ2-1, with 7 bases that match TRBD2. The CDR3 is made up of 16 amino acids. In germline, CDR1 is SGDLS, CDR2 YYNGEE. With 0 bases clipped from V and 4 bases from J, the junction kept 7 bases outside the gene matches. Here the CDR3 reads CASSVGLAGIYNEQFF. The CDR3 DNA reads as TGTGCCAGCAGCGTAGGATTAGCGGGTATATACAATGAGCAGTTCTTC. Drawing the rest from reference TRBV9 and TRBJ2-1, the complete variable domain is DSGVTQTPKHLITATGQRVTLRCSPRSGDLSVYWYQQSLDQGLQFLIQYYNGEERAKGNILERFSAQQFPDLHSELNLSSLELGDSALYFCASSVGLAGIYNEQFFGPGTRLTVL.

Only a few counts were recorded for this clonotype. The chain links TRBV9 to TRBJ2-1, with 8 bases fitting TRBD2. Germline values: CDR1 SGDLS, CDR2 YYNGEE. The CDR3 extends over 15 amino acids. Losses at the gene ends were 4 bases for V and 4 bases for J; bases not matched to a gene: 7. CDR3: CASSPRGGIYNEQFF. CDR3 DNA: TGTGCCAGCAGCCCACGGGGGGGGATTTACAATGAGCAGTTCTTC.

The CDR3 sequence is CATTDFEAGELFF. The CDR3 DNA reads TGTGCCACCACCGACTTTGAGGCCGGGGAGCTGTTTTTT. The chain employs TRBV24-1 and TRBJ2-2; no clear D. CDR3 size: 13 residues. Germline assignment: CDR1 KGHDR and CDR2 SFDVKD. Trimming took 8 bases from V and 6 from J, leaving 12 bases between them.

The V and J genes are TRBV20-1 and TRBJ1-1; D is possibly TRBD1 (5 bases). The CDR3 is made up of 17 amino acids. Trimming took off 2 bases at V and 4 bases at J, with 23 bases between the two ends. Germline lookup yields CDR1 DFQATT and CDR2 SNEGSKA (reference sequence). Here the CDR3 reads CSARPGSVSKASTEAFF. CDR3 nucleotide sequence: TGCAGTGCTAGACCAGGGTCCGTCAGTAAAGCCAGCACTGAAGCTTTCTTT.

The V and J genes are TRBV5-1 and TRBJ1-1; a weak D match, TRBD1 (5 bases). In germline, CDR1 is SGHRS, CDR2 YFSETQ. V lost 2 bases, J lost 1 base, and 12 bases lay in between. The CDR3 has 15 residues. CDR3 nucleotides: TGCGCCAGCAGCTTAGCATGGACACCGAACACTGAAGCTTTCTTT. It translates to CASSLAWTPNTEAFF.

This clonotype was seen more than once but under ten times. The chain is built from TRBV24-1 and TRBJ2-2; D is undetermined. CDR1 is KGHDR, CDR2 SFDVKD, per germline. This CDR3 has 13 amino acids. V lost 2 bases and J lost 6, with 6 bases in between. Here the CDR3 reads CATSDSGAGELFF. The CDR3, as DNA: TGTGCCACCAGTGATTCTGGGGCCGGGGAGCTGTTTTTT.

This chain links TRBV12-3 or TRBV12-4 with TRBJ2-1; D remains ambiguous. This CDR3 contains 15 residues. V was pared by 0 bases and J by 9 bases, with 15 bases between. The CDR3 nucleotides read TGTGCCAGCAGTTTAGCAACCGGGCCCTATGGTGAGCAGTTCTTC. It encodes CASSLATGPYGEQFF.

Turning to this clonotype: A junction boundary mismatches the germline segment, possibly from a read error. The V call is TRBV23-1, the J call TRBJ2-4, with TRBD1 identical over 8 bases. TRBV23-1 is noted as an ORF with a role that remains uncertain. This CDR3 contains 15 residues. The CDR3 reads CASIQSPTGENIQYF. The CDR3 DNA sequence: TGCGCCAGCATTCAAAGCCCGACAGGGGAAAACATTCAGTACTTC.

The gene calls are TRBV28 and TRBJ2-2, with TRBD2 matching over 14 bases. This CDR3 spans 18 amino acids. V shed 6 bases, J shed 0 bases, and the junction held 6 bases outside the gene matches. The V gene's germline CDR1 is MDHEN and CDR2 SYDVKM. Here the CDR3 reads CASRRGLAGVSNTGELFF. The CDR3 DNA reads TGTGCCAGCAGACGGGGACTAGCGGGAGTTTCGAACACCGGGGAGCTGTTTTTT.

The chain has TRBV29-1 and TRBJ2-7, with 12 bases aligning to TRBD2. Germline V gene data show CDR1 as SQVTM and CDR2 as ANQGSEA. The CDR3 totals 13 residues. The V and J ends lost 6 bases and 6 bases, in that order; junction bases with no gene match: 6. CDR3 protein: CSVMTSGSSEQYF. The CDR3 nucleotides are TGCAGCGTCATGACTAGCGGGAGTTCCGAGCAGTACTTC.

The sample holds a few counts of this clonotype. The chain uses TRBV6-4 and TRBJ2-1; 15 nucleotides match TRBD2. The CDR3 extends over 15 amino acids. Germline CDR1 and CDR2: MRHNA and SNTAGT. V dropped 2 bases and J dropped 7; count of bases not matched to a gene: 0. The CDR3 DNA is TGTGCCAGCAGTGACGGACTAGCGGGAGGGAATGAGCAGTTCTTC. It yields the protein CASSDGLAGGNEQFF.

The rearrangement joins TRBV5-4 to TRBJ1-1, with 11 bases that match TRBD1. Trimming removed 4 bases from V and 1 base from J; junction bases left unmatched: 3. The CDR3 has 15 residues. Germline V gene data show CDR1 as SGHNT and CDR2 as YYREEE (reference sequence). CDR3 DNA: TGTGCCAGCAGCGCCGGACAGGGGGCGAACACTGAAGCTTTCTTT. It encodes CASSAGQGANTEAFF.

J is TRBJ2-7 and V is TRBV7-8; 7 bases agree with TRBD2. Germline V gene lookup returns CDR1 SGHVS and CDR2 FQNEAQ. V was clipped by 3 bases and J by 3 bases; unmatched bases: 11. The CDR3 is made up of 16 amino acids. This CDR3 reads CASSLDRLAGGYEQYF. The CDR3 coding sequence is TGTGCCAGCAGCTTGGATCGACTAGCCGGGGGCTACGAGCAGTACTTC.

The chain uses TRBV7-2 and TRBJ1-2; no clear D. Looked up from germline, CDR1 is SGHTA and CDR2 is FQGNSA. The ends were cut back, 5 bases at V and 6 bases at J, with 22 bases in the middle. This CDR3 spans 16 amino acids. CDR3 nucleotide sequence: TGTGCCAGCAGCGTAGGCCCTTTGGAAACCCATGATGGCTACACCTTC. Its protein product is CASSVGPLETHDGYTF.

The J gene is TRBJ1-5, the V gene TRBV28; D ambiguous. The CDR3 totals 13 residues. Germline-derived CDR1 and CDR2 are MDHEN and SYDVKM. V lost 10 bases and J 0 bases, leaving 10 bases between the germline ends. CDR3 residues: CATDTYSNQPQHF. As DNA, the CDR3 is TGTGCCACCGACACCTATAGCAATCAGCCCCAGCATTTT.

The V gene is TRBV12-3 or TRBV12-4, the J gene TRBJ2-5; 8 positions match TRBD2. After removal of 6 bases from V and 6 bases from J, the junction contained 12 bases not matched to a gene. This CDR3 is built from 15 residues. The CDR3 DNA sequence: TGTGCCAGCAGCCATTCAGCGGGGGAGGGAAAGACCCAGTACTTC. Protein product: CASSHSAGEGKTQYF.

This clonotype occurred a few times. The V gene is TRBV28, the J gene TRBJ2-7, with D possibly matching TRBD1 (6 bases). V was clipped by 6 bases and J by 1 base, with 16 bases between them. CDR3 length: 15 amino acids. In germline, CDR1 is MDHEN, CDR2 SYDVKM. This chain's CDR3 is CASSPSIGQSYEQYF. CDR3 coding DNA: TGTGCCAGCAGCCCCTCCATAGGACAGTCCTACGAGCAGTACTTC.

The chain couples TRBV18 to TRBJ2-7; maybe TRBD2 (5 bases). Trimming pared 6 bases from V and 7 bases from J, leaving 10 bases between. CDR3 length: 11 amino acids. Germline CDR1 reads KGHSH; CDR2 reads LQKENI. CDR3 protein: CASSREEEQYF. CDR3 nucleotides: TGTGCCAGCTCTCGGGAAGAAGAGCAGTACTTC.

This chain links TRBV7-9 with TRBJ2-3, with D hard to call. This CDR3 is built from 11 residues. V lost 5 bases and J lost 3, with 3 bases in between. The germline CDR1 and CDR2 sequences are SEHNR and FQNEAQ (reference sequence). CDR3 DNA: TGTGCCAGCAGCGAAACAGATACGCAGTATTTT. The encoded protein is CASSETDTQYF.

The chain links TRBV4-1 to TRBJ2-7, with 9 bases that match TRBD2. After removal of 0 bases from V and 2 bases from J, the junction contained 11 bases not matched to a gene. CDR1 MGHRA and CDR2 YSYEKL come from the germline V gene. The CDR3 runs 18 residues. CDR3 in amino acids: CASSQDGLNSGGPYEQYF. In DNA, the CDR3 is TGCGCCAGCAGCCAAGATGGATTGAATAGCGGGGGACCCTACGAGCAGTACTTC.

The chain has TRBV9 and TRBJ2-7; D may be TRBD2 (6 bases). This CDR3 contains 15 residues. Germline lookup yields CDR1 SGDLS and CDR2 YYNGEE. The V and J ends lost 3 bases and 0 bases respectively, with 13 bases between them. CDR3 coding DNA: TGTGCCAGCAGCGAGGAGGGGAGCGGCTCCTACGAGCAGTACTTC. Its protein product is CASSEEGSGSYEQYF.

The V call is TRBV4-1, the J call TRBJ1-4; no clear D gene. The CDR3 runs to 16 residues. Germline CDR1 is MGHRA and CDR2 is YSYEKL. V was cut by 10 bases and J by 1 base, with 19 bases left in between. The CDR3 region is CATKPRGSGTNEKLFF. CDR3 in DNA: TGCGCCACCAAGCCCCGGGGAAGTGGAACTAATGAAAAACTGTTTTTT.

This clonotype appeared a few times. This chain uses TRBV5-1 with TRBJ1-1; 11 positions agree with TRBD1. CDR3 length: 14 residues. The V gene's germline CDR1 is SGHRS and CDR2 YFSETQ. V gave up 3 bases and J gave up 4 bases; unmatched junction bases: 2. The CDR3 protein is CASSSGQGVTEAFF. Here the CDR3 DNA reads TGCGCCAGCAGCTCGGGACAGGGGGTCACTGAAGCTTTCTTT.